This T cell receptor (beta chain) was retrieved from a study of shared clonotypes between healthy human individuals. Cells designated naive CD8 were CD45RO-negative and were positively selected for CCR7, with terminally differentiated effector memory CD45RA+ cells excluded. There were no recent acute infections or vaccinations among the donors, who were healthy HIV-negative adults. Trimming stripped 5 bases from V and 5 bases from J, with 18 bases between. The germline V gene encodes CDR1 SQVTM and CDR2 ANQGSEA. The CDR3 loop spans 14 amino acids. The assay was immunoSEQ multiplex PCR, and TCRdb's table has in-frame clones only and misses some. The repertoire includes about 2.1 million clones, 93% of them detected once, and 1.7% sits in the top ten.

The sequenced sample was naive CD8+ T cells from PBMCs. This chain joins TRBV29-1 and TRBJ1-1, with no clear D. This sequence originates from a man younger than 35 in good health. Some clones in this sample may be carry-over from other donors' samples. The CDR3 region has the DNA TGCAGCGTTCCTGGGAGCCGGTCGGAGACTGAAGCTTTCTTT. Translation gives CSVPGSRSETEAFF. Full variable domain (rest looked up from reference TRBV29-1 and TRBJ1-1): SAVISQKPSRDICQRGTSLTIQCQVDSQVTMMFWYRQQPGQSLTLIATANQGSEATYESGFVIDKFPISRPNLTFSTLTVSNMSPEDSSIYLCSVPGSRSETEAFFGQGTRLTVV.